Each of the 12 T cell receptor beta chains below was sequenced from the same sample in a study of blood T cell repertoires in COVID-19. This table comes from immunoSEQ multiplex PCR, and its TCRdb copy is limited to in-frame clones, with some not included. This table holds around 160,000 clones, 84% found once. The sequenced sample consisted of peripheral blood. These receptor sequences come from a human donor in a cohort sampled during active COVID-19.

This clone was recorded many times. V and J are TRBV30 and TRBJ1-3; TRBD1 might be the D (6 bases). Trimming pared 7 bases from V and 3 bases from J, leaving 16 bases between. This CDR3 spans 14 amino acids. Germline V gene data show CDR1 as GTSNPN and CDR2 as SVGIG (reference sequence). The CDR3 spells CASSQGLIGNTIYF. In DNA, the CDR3 is TGTGCCTCATCACAGGGCCTTATTGGAAACACCATATATTTT.

V usage is TRBV19 and J usage is TRBJ1-2; 7 positions match TRBD1. The junction had 10 bases not matched to a gene; V was cut back by 4 bases and J by 8 bases. Germline loops: CDR1 LNHDA, CDR2 SQIVND (reference sequence). The length of the CDR3 is 14 residues. The CDR3 coding sequence is TGTGCCAGTAGTACCGTTGGGGCAGGGGGAGGCTACACCTTC. Translated, it gives CASSTVGAGGGYTF.

V is TRBV19 and J is TRBJ1-3, with 9 bases aligning to TRBD1. Germline V CDR1 and CDR2: LNHDA, SQIVND (reference sequence). V trimming: 5 bases; J trimming: 1 base; junction bases outside the gene matches: 6. CDR3 length: 16 amino acids. CDR3 loop: CASSLPQGASGNTIYF. The CDR3 DNA is TGTGCCAGTAGTTTGCCACAGGGGGCGTCTGGAAACACCATATATTTT.

The chain is built from TRBV14 and TRBJ1-6, with 7 bases aligning to TRBD1. Germline V gene lookup returns CDR1 SGHDN and CDR2 FVKESK. The J segment lost 7 bases and the V segment lost 5 bases, leaving 5 bases of the junction unmatched. CDR3 size: 14 residues. The CDR3: CASSYRGWNSPLHF. CDR3 bases: TGTGCCAGCAGCTACAGGGGTTGGAATTCACCCCTCCACTTT.

The V and J genes are TRBV9 and TRBJ2-5; 7 bases fit TRBD2. The V gene end was trimmed by 0 bases and the J gene end by 1 base; junction bases not matched to a gene: 3. There are 15 residues in the CDR3. The germline gives CDR1 SGDLS, CDR2 YYNGEE. This CDR3 is CASSVATGGQETQYF. CDR3 DNA sequence: TGTGCCAGCAGCGTAGCAACGGGGGGCCAAGAGACCCAGTACTTC.

V gene TRBV7-2 combines with J gene TRBJ2-4; 7 positions agree with TRBD1. Germline V gene data show CDR1 as SGHTA and CDR2 as FQGNSA. With 5 bases clipped from V and 6 bases from J, the junction kept 7 bases outside the gene matches. CDR3 length equals 14 residues. DNA of the CDR3: TGTGCCAGCAGCCCCCAACAGGGGTCAAACATTCAGTACTTC. Amino acid sequence: CASSPQQGSNIQYF. Full variable domain (outside the CDR3, taken from reference TRBV7-2 and TRBJ2-4): GAGVSQSPSNKVTEKGKDVELRCDPISGHTALYWYRQSLGQGLEFLIYFQGNSAPDKSGLPSDRFSAERTGGSVSTLTIQRTQQEDSAVYLCASSPQQGSNIQYFGAGTRLSVL.

Remarks on this clone: The junction and the germline gene differ at one end; a read error may be behind it. The chain recombines TRBV7-8 with TRBJ1-6, with 9 positions matching TRBD1. This CDR3 contains 17 residues. The germline gives CDR1 SGHVS, CDR2 FQNEAQ. CDR3 nucleotides: TGTGCCAGCAGCGGCCGGGACAGGGCCTCCTTTAATTCACCCCTCCACTTT. Translating it yields CASSGRDRASFNSPLHF.

The sample holds a few counts of this clone. V usage is TRBV2 and J usage is TRBJ1-4; weak D call: TRBD1 (5 bases). Trimming pared 6 bases from V and 0 bases from J, leaving 8 bases between. Germline V gene lookup returns CDR1 SNHLY and CDR2 FYNNEI. The CDR3 has 14 residues. The DNA of the CDR3 is TGTGCCAGCAGAATACAGGCAACTAATGAAAAACTGTTTTTT. The encoded protein is CASRIQATNEKLFF.

This chain links TRBV28 with TRBJ1-1, with 11 nucleotides matching TRBD1. Germline CDR1 reads MDHEN; CDR2 reads SYDVKM. The CDR3 runs to 14 residues. Trimming cost V 5 bases and J 5 bases; bases outside gene matches: 4. The chain's CDR3 is CASSPGTGGTEAFF. CDR3 coding DNA: TGTGCCAGCAGTCCCGGGACAGGGGGGACTGAAGCTTTCTTT.

The count of this clone is one. The rearrangement uses TRBV5-4 and TRBJ2-7, with 10 bases that match TRBD2. The CDR3 sequence is 17 residues long. Germline V gene lookup returns CDR1 SGHNT and CDR2 YYREEE (reference sequence). With V trimmed by 1 base and J by 4 bases, 11 bases remained unmatched. The chain's CDR3 is CASSLYAPSGGPYEQYF. Here the CDR3 DNA reads TGTGCCAGCAGCTTGTATGCGCCTAGCGGGGGCCCATACGAGCAGTACTTC.

As concerns this clone: The identical CDR3 is also encoded by other nucleotide sequences in the sample. V and J are TRBV28 and TRBJ2-3; 8 nucleotides line up with TRBD2. Per the germline V gene, CDR1 is MDHEN and CDR2 is SYDVKM. Losses at the gene ends were 6 bases for V and 3 bases for J; bases not matched to a gene: 2. CDR3 size: 13 residues. The CDR3 nucleotides are TGTGCCAGCAGCTCGGGGGGGACAGATACGCAGTATTTT. It codes for CASSSGGTDTQYF. The variable domain in full, completed from reference TRBV28 and TRBJ2-3, reads DVKVTQSSRYLVKRTGEKVFLECVQDMDHENMFWYRQDPGLGLRLIYFSYDVKMKEKGDIPEGYSVSREKKERFSLILESASTNQTSMYLCASSSGGTDTQYFGPGTRLTVL.

The chain recombines TRBV7-2 with TRBJ2-7, with 12 bases aligning to TRBD1. Germline-derived CDR1 and CDR2 are SGHTA and FQGNSA. The CDR3 is made up of 16 amino acids. J lost 7 bases, V lost 4 bases, and 11 bases had no gene match. The CDR3 here is CASSSNPGQGAKEQYF. CDR3 bases: TGTGCCAGCAGCTCCAACCCGGGACAGGGGGCAAAAGAGCAGTACTTC. Based on the CDR3 plus reference TRBV7-2 and TRBJ2-7, the full variable domain is GAGVSQSPSNKVTEKGKDVELRCDPISGHTALYWYRQSLGQGLEFLIYFQGNSAPDKSGLPSDRFSAERTGGSVSTLTIQRTQQEDSAVYLCASSSNPGQGAKEQYFGPGTRLTVT.